The TCR beta chain described here comes from a study of cytomegalovirus exposure and HLA in healthy donors. Study-level results: In a later analysis, TCR association rates varied by HLA locus: DRB1 most, HLA-C fewest. In an earlier analysis, about 87% or about 30%: the productive usage of most TCR beta V segments.

Primers included in the PCR were 60 Vbeta and 13 Jbeta primers. Sequenced by immunoSEQ multiplex PCR; TCRdb stores in-frame clones only, minus some. The sample holds around 140,000 clones, around four fifths seen once. In the case of this clone: The antigen is unknown.

CDR3 length: 13 amino acids. Between the trimmed V and J ends, which lost 4 bases and 7 bases, there was a span of 13 bases. Germline assignment: CDR1 MNHEY and CDR2 SMNVEV (reference sequence). The chain links TRBV27 to TRBJ1-2; D gene unclear. The source is a middle-aged woman in good health and CMV-seronegative. Specimen: PBMCs. The CDR3 nucleotides are TGTGCCAGCAGTTCCGGGGTACCGGCTGGCTACACCTTC. The encoded protein is CASSSGVPAGYTF.